One T cell receptor beta chain is described in this entry. The CDR3 contains 15 residues. Germline loops: CDR1 SNHLY, CDR2 FYNNEI. The J segment lost 1 base and the V segment lost 6 bases, leaving 5 bases of the junction unmatched. These data come from a study of blood T cell repertoires in COVID-19. As handled by the study authors: Quantification of nucleated cells was approximated via reference gene primer amplification. TCRdb's table, derived via immunoSEQ multiplex PCR, lists solely in-frame clones and lacks some. The V and J calls and clone size are taken from that table; D and trimming were inferred from the DNA. The repertoire holds roughly 160,000 clones, 79% seen once, with around 19% in the top ten.

The sample comprised PBMCs or T cells enriched from blood (not recorded which). This chain uses TRBV2 with TRBJ2-2; 7 nucleotides align to TRBD2. The TCR comes from a woman in her 70s in a cohort exposed to, infected with or recovered from COVID-19 (not recorded which). The DNA of the CDR3 is TGTGCCAGCAGACGAGCGGGACTGAACACCGGGGAGCTGTTTTTT. Translation: CASRRAGLNTGELFF.